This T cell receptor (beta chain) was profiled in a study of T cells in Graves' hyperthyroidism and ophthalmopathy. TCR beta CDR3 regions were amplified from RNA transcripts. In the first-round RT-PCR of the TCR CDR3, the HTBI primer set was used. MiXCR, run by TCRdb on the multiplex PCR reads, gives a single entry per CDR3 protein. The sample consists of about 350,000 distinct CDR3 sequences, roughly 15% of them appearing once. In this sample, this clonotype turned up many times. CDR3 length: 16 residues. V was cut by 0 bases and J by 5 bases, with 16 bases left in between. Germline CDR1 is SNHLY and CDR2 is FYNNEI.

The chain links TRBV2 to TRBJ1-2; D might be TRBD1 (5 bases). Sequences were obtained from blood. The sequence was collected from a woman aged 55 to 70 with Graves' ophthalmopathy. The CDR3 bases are TGTGCCAGCAGTGAAGCTAGCTGGGGACCCTCTTATGGCTACACCTTC. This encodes CASSEASWGPSYGYTF.